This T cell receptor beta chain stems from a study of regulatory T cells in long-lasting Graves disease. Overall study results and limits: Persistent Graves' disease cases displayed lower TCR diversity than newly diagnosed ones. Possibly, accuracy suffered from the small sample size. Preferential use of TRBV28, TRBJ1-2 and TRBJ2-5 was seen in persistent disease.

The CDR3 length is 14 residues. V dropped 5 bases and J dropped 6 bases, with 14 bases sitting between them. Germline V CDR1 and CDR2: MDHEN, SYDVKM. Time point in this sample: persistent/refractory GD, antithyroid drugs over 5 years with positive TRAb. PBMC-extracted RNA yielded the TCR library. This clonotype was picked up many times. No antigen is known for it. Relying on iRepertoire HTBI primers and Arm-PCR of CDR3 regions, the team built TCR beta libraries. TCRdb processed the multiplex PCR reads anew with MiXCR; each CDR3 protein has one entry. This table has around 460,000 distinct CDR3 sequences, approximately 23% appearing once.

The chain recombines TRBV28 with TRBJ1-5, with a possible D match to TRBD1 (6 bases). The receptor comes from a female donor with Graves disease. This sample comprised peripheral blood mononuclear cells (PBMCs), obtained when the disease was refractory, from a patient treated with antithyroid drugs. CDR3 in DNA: TGTGCCAGCAGTACGTACAGGGCCGGTCAGCCCCAGCATTTT. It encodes CASSTYRAGQPQHF.